This T cell receptor (beta chain) was retrieved from a study of T cells in Graves' hyperthyroidism and ophthalmopathy. Study-level findings and limits: Through a model of 13 V-J features, ophthalmopathy was separated from stable hyperthyroidism.

The investigators amplified TCR beta CDR3 regions from RNA transcripts. Primed by the HTBI set, a first-round RT-PCR was run on the TCR CDR3. TCRdb independently ran MiXCR on the multiplex PCR reads; one entry per CDR3 protein. This table holds about 600,000 distinct CDR3 sequences, 16% found once. In the case of this clonotype: Antigen: not known.

The study included ophthalmopathy patients with Clinical Activity Score at least 3, NOSPECS grade at least 4 and duration under 3 months. Uncontrolled infection, other autoimmune disease, pregnancy or lactation led to exclusion. Germline assignment: CDR1 MNHNS and CDR2 SASEGT. This CDR3 is built from 14 residues. V lost 11 bases to trimming and J lost 3 bases; unmatched junction nucleotides: 10. This sequence was found in a woman between 35 and 50 years old with Graves' ophthalmopathy. The chain has TRBV6-1 and TRBJ2-7, with 10 positions matching TRBD2. The sequencing sample was made of blood. The CDR3 bases are TGTGCCCGGGTCACCGGGACTAGCGTCTACGAGCAGTACTTC. It is translated as CARVTGTSVYEQYF.